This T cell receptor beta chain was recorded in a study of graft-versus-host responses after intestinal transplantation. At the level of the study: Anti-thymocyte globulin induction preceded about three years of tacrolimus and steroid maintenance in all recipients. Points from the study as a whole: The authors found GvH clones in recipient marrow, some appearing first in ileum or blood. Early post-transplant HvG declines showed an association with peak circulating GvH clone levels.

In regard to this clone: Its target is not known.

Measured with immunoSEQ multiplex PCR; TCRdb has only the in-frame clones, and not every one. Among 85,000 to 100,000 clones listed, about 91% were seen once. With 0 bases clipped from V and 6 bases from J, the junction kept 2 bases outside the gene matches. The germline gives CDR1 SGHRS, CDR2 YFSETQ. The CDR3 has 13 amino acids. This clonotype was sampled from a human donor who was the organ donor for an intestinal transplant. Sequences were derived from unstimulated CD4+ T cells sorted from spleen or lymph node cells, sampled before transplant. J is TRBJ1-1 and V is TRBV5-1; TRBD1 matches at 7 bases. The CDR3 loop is CASSLGDRAEAFF. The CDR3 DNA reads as TGCGCCAGCAGCTTGGGAGACAGGGCTGAAGCTTTCTTT.